The following is a TCR beta chain sequence with its context. Its binding antigen is unknown. No qualities accompany the bases; no much larger clone lies one base away. The protocol used for the library was the immunoSEQ multiplex PCR assay. TCRdb's version of the immuneACCESS table is confined to in-frame rearrangements and falls short of the full clone set. An unresolved V gene accounts for under half of the shortfall where checked; the remainder is of unknown origin. Recorded for this sample are 55,000 to 75,000 clones; approximately 92% of them occurred a single time. About 4.6% of the sample comes from the top ten. The data were taken from a study of technical replicates of blood from several donors (dated by TCRdb to 2016 to 2017). As encoded in the germline V gene, CDR1 is ENHRY while CDR2 is SYGVKD. V is cut by 4 bases and J by 6 bases, and the space between the germline ends is 19 bases. The CDR3 starts with the cysteine, ends with the phenylalanine, and has 15 residues. Only CDR3 DNA remains: 45 bases, in frame from the first base.

In this chain, TRBV10-3 is recombined with TRBJ2-7; possibly the D gene is TRBD1, per 6 matching bases. The sequence came from a human donor in good health. Some clones in this sample may be carry-over from other donors' samples. Sequenced material: PBMCs. The CDR3 protein is CAISATTGTTSEQYF. The DNA sequence is given as TGTGCCATCAGTGCTACCACAGGGACGACCAGCGAGCAGTACTTC.